This T cell receptor beta chain stems from a study of T cell repertoires in cytomegalovirus infection. Study background: Well-studied HLA-B-restricted epitopes and recently identified HLA-C-restricted epitopes of CMV were both used in the study.

TCRdb analysed the reads with MiXCR anew, one entry per CDR3 protein. The data hold roughly 500,000 distinct CDR3 sequences, with roughly a third observed a single time. Note on this clonotype: Its antigen remains unknown.

With 7 bases clipped from V and 2 bases from J, the junction kept 8 bases outside the gene matches. This CDR3 has 16 amino acids. Germline lookup yields CDR1 MNHEY and CDR2 SVGEGT. V gene TRBV6-2 or TRBV6-3 combines with J gene TRBJ2-3, with 11 bases matching TRBD2. The sample was cultured PBMCs, taken from culture after CMV antigen stimulation. The sequence derives from a human donor in good health (CMV status not recorded). Some clones in this sample may be carry-over from other donors' samples. CDR3 protein: CASIPKGLAVTDTQYF. Here the CDR3 DNA reads TGTGCCAGCATTCCCAAGGGACTAGCGGTCACAGATACGCAGTATTTT.